This entry lists 24 T cell receptor beta chains sequenced from one sample in a study of radiation and T cells in renal cell carcinoma. The time point here: baseline pretreatment blood. Treatment defined: 15 Gy SBRT to primary tumor, nephrectomy 4 weeks later. TCRdb keeps only in-frame clones here, not all; method: immunoSEQ multiplex PCR. The table shows approximately 63,000 clones, with 60% to 85% occurring only once. The sequenced sample was blood, obtained from a patient whose treatment included radiotherapy and nephrectomy. The source of these receptors is a man aged 60 to 75 with renal cell carcinoma.

The CDR3 DNA follows: TGCGCCAGCAGCGGGAGGGACAGGGTGGCCTATGGCTACACCTTC. Translated, it gives CASSGRDRVAYGYTF. The V and J genes are TRBV4-3 and TRBJ1-2; 9 nucleotides match TRBD1. Losses at the gene ends were 5 bases for V and 4 bases for J; bases not matched to a gene: 8. This CDR3 comprises 15 residues. Germline-derived CDR1 and CDR2 are LGHNA and YSLEER.

The gene calls are TRBV7-2 and TRBJ2-5; D not resolved. Looked up from germline, CDR1 is SGHTA and CDR2 is FQGNSA. The CDR3 totals 11 residues. The V and J ends lost 0 bases and 7 bases respectively, with 3 bases between them. The CDR3 here is CASSLAGTQYF. CDR3 nucleotide sequence: TGTGCCAGCAGCTTAGCCGGGACCCAGTACTTC.

The chain carries TRBV2 and TRBJ1-2, with D possibly matching TRBD1 (6 bases). The CDR3 extends over 14 amino acids. Germline values: CDR1 SNHLY, CDR2 FYNNEI. V lost 7 bases, J lost 4 bases, and 16 bases lay in between. For the CDR3, the DNA is TGTGCCAGCATCCCGGAGAGGGGGACCTATGGCTACACCTTC. Its protein product is CASIPERGTYGYTF. Drawing the rest from reference TRBV2 and TRBJ1-2, the complete variable domain is EPEVTQTPSHQVTQMGQEVILRCVPISNHLYFYWYRQILGQKVEFLVSFYNNEISEKSEIFDDQFSVERPDGSNFTLKIRSTKLEDSAMYFCASIPERGTYGYTFGSGTRLTVV.

The rearrangement links TRBV10-3 to TRBJ1-2; 7 positions agree with TRBD1. The ends lost 3 bases at V and 2 bases at J; junction bases unmatched: 12. Germline V lookup: CDR1 ENHRY, CDR2 SYGVKD. The CDR3 totals 17 residues. This CDR3 reads CAISEWGREGANYGYTF. CDR3 coding DNA: TGTGCCATCAGTGAATGGGGGAGGGAGGGGGCCAACTATGGCTACACCTTC.

V and J are TRBV30 and TRBJ2-3, with D tentatively TRBD2 (6 bases). The CDR3 is 14 residues long. Germline loops: CDR1 GTSNPN, CDR2 SVGIG (reference sequence). Deletions cut 4 bases from V and 5 bases from J, with 16 bases between. This CDR3 reads CAWNQGGKGDTQYF. In DNA, the CDR3 is TGTGCCTGGAACCAGGGCGGGAAGGGAGATACGCAGTATTTT.

This chain uses TRBV7-9 with TRBJ2-7; 7 bases are shared with TRBD1. The trim removed 2 bases at V and 4 bases at J, leaving 8 bases unmatched. This CDR3 comprises 15 residues. The germline V gene has CDR1 SEHNR and CDR2 FQNEAQ (reference sequence). The CDR3 sequence: CASSLRDRDWYEQYF. The CDR3 DNA reads TGTGCCAGCAGCTTACGAGACAGGGATTGGTACGAGCAGTACTTC.

This clone was counted between two and nine times. The rearrangement joins TRBV6-5 to TRBJ1-2; maybe TRBD1 (5 bases). This CDR3 contains 11 residues. Trimming pared 10 bases from V and 8 bases from J, leaving 14 bases between. CDR1 is MNHEY and CDR2 is SVGAGI in the germline V gene. CDR3 sequence reads: CATTVGDGYTF. The CDR3 DNA reads as TGTGCCACCACGGTTGGGGACGGCTACACCTTC.

This sequence joins TRBV7-7 and TRBJ2-3; 7 nucleotides match TRBD2. Trimming at V came to 2 bases and at J to 4 bases, leaving 3 bases not matched to a gene. The CDR3 sequence is 14 residues long. The germline CDR1 and CDR2 sequences are SSHAT and FNYEAQ (reference sequence). The CDR3 nucleotides read TGTGCCAGCAGCTTATCCCGGGAGGCAGATACGCAGTATTTT. Its translation: CASSLSREADTQYF.

The rearrangement links TRBV19 to TRBJ1-3; no definite D call. The V gene's germline CDR1 is LNHDA and CDR2 SQIVND (reference sequence). V lost 4 bases and J lost 0, with 10 bases in between. CDR3 size: 15 residues. This chain's CDR3 is CASSTMASSGNTIYF. The CDR3 coding sequence is TGTGCCAGTAGTACGATGGCGAGCTCTGGAAACACCATATATTTT. The variable domain in full, with the rest retrieved from reference TRBV19 and TRBJ1-3, is DGGITQSPKYLFRKEGQNVTLSCEQNLNHDAMYWYRQDPGQGLRLIYYSQIVNDFQKGDIAEGYSVSREKKESFPLTVTSAQKNPTAFYLCASSTMASSGNTIYFGEGSWLTVV.

This chain joins TRBV27 and TRBJ2-7, with TRBD2 matching 7 bases. The trim removed 3 bases at V and 2 bases at J, leaving 7 bases unmatched. Germline V gene sequence: CDR1 MNHEY, CDR2 SMNVEV (reference sequence). The CDR3 extends over 15 amino acids. As DNA, the CDR3 is TGTGCCAGCAGTTTTAAGATGGGGGGGGCCTACGAGCAGTACGTC. This codes for CASSFKMGGAYEQYV.

This chain links TRBV5-1 with TRBJ2-2; no clear D gene. This CDR3 is built from 13 residues. The ends were cut back, 4 bases at V and 5 bases at J, with 9 bases in the middle. CDR1 is SGHRS and CDR2 is YFSETQ in the germline V gene. In DNA, the CDR3 is TGCGCCAGCAGCCAAATGGGGACCGGGGAGCTGTTTTTT. This encodes CASSQMGTGELFF.

CDR3 amino acids: CASSLTYPGNTEAFF. CDR3 nucleotide sequence: TGCGCCAGCAGCTTAACTTACCCGGGGAACACTGAAGCTTTCTTT. The J gene is TRBJ1-1, the V gene TRBV5-1; D is ambiguous. CDR3 length: 15 amino acids. CDR1 SGHRS and CDR2 YFSETQ come from the germline V gene. The V end lost 2 bases, the J end lost 1 base, and 12 bases lay between the germline ends.

This chain links TRBV28 with TRBJ2-7, with TRBD2 identical over 11 bases. V lost 7 bases and J lost 3; bases outside the gene matches: 11. CDR1 is MDHEN and CDR2 is SYDVKM in the germline V gene. This CDR3 has 16 amino acids. DNA of the CDR3: TGTGCCAGCACTTCATCGACTAGCGGGACATACTACGAGCAGTACGTC. Its protein is CASTSSTSGTYYEQYV.

This rearrangement joins TRBV7-8 to TRBJ2-7; D might be TRBD1 or TRBD2, each matching 7 bases. Germline CDR1 SGHVS, CDR2 FQNEAQ. The CDR3 is 17 amino acids. Trimming took off 3 bases at V and 2 bases at J, with 20 bases between the two ends. CDR3 DNA sequence: TGTGCCAGCAGCTTGTGGACAGGTCGTGGGGGGGCCTACGAGCAGTACTTC. Translated, it gives CASSLWTGRGGAYEQYF.

The chain carries TRBV15 and TRBJ1-6; D unresolved. Germline V gives CDR1 LNHNV, CDR2 YYDKDF (reference sequence). There are 15 residues in the CDR3. The V gene lost 0 bases and the J gene lost 9 bases, with 12 bases spanning the gap. The CDR3 spells CATSRDIQAGSPLHF. The CDR3 DNA sequence: TGTGCCACCAGCAGAGATATCCAGGCGGGTTCACCCCTCCACTTT.

The rearrangement links TRBV7-2 to TRBJ2-5; 7 nucleotides match TRBD2. In germline, CDR1 is SGHTA, CDR2 FQGNSA. CDR3 length: 17 residues. The J segment lost 2 bases and the V segment lost 0 bases, leaving 9 bases of the junction unmatched. The CDR3 here is CASSLAQKRGLQETQYF. CDR3 nucleotides: TGTGCCAGCAGCTTAGCGCAAAAGCGGGGCCTTCAAGAGACCCAGTACTTC. Based on the CDR3 plus reference TRBV7-2 and TRBJ2-5, the full variable domain is GAGVSQSPSNKVTEKGKDVELRCDPISGHTALYWYRQSLGQGLEFLIYFQGNSAPDKSGLPSDRFSAERTGGSVSTLTIQRTQQEDSAVYLCASSLAQKRGLQETQYFGPGTRLLVL.

The chain recombines TRBV28 with TRBJ2-3, with 10 nucleotides matching TRBD2. CDR1 and CDR2 (germline): MDHEN, SYDVKM. V trimming: 8 bases; J trimming: 3 bases; junction bases outside the gene matches: 8. The CDR3 is 15 amino acids. The CDR3 bases are TGTGCCAGCCGCGGACTAGCGGCCGGTACAGATACGCAGTATTTT. Translated: CASRGLAAGTDTQYF. Complete variable domain (other parts from reference TRBV28 and TRBJ2-3): DVKVTQSSRYLVKRTGEKVFLECVQDMDHENMFWYRQDPGLGLRLIYFSYDVKMKEKGDIPEGYSVSREKKERFSLILESASTNQTSMYLCASRGLAAGTDTQYFGPGTRLTVL.

The V call is TRBV19, the J call TRBJ1-1, with 8 bases fitting TRBD1. CDR1 and CDR2 (germline): LNHDA, SQIVND (reference sequence). J gave up 0 bases and V 4 bases, and 13 bases lay outside the gene matches. CDR3 size: 18 residues. CDR3 loop: CASSRKTGQVGLNTEAFF. CDR3 bases: TGTGCCAGTAGTAGAAAAACGGGACAGGTAGGGTTGAACACTGAAGCTTTCTTT.

The CDR3 reads CSVEESRGGYGYTF. CDR3 coding DNA: TGCAGCGTTGAAGAGTCCAGGGGGGGCTATGGCTACACCTTC. The J gene is TRBJ1-2, the V gene TRBV29-1, with 7 bases identical to TRBD1. This CDR3 is built from 14 residues. Trimming removed 0 bases from V and 4 bases from J; junction bases left unmatched: 5. Germline assignment: CDR1 SQVTM and CDR2 ANQGSEA. Full variable domain (rest looked up from reference TRBV29-1 and TRBJ1-2): SAVISQKPSRDICQRGTSLTIQCQVDSQVTMMFWYRQQPGQSLTLIATANQGSEATYESGFVIDKFPISRPNLTFSTLTVSNMSPEDSSIYLCSVEESRGGYGYTFGSGTRLTVV.

This clone turned up a few times. V is TRBV6-5 and J is TRBJ1-1; unclear D gene. V shed 0 bases and J shed 4 bases, with 9 bases lying between them. Germline V gene data show CDR1 as MNHEY and CDR2 as SVGAGI. The CDR3 loop spans 14 amino acids. Here the CDR3 DNA reads TGTGCCAGCAGTTACTCCAGGTTCCGCACTGAAGCTTTCTTT. Its translation is CASSYSRFRTEAFF.

The CDR3 protein is CASSLTRGSHEQFF. Written as DNA, the CDR3 is TGTGCCAGCAGCTTAACGAGAGGCTCCCATGAGCAGTTCTTC. The genes are TRBV7-2 and TRBJ2-1; D call uncertain. The CDR3 runs to 14 residues. Germline V gives CDR1 SGHTA, CDR2 FQGNSA. Trimming shortened V by 2 bases and J by 8 bases, and 13 bases separated the two germline ends.

This rearrangement joins TRBV14 to TRBJ1-1; TRBD1 might be the D (5 bases). CDR1 and CDR2 from the germline V gene are SGHDN and FVKESK. This CDR3 has 17 amino acids. Trimming stripped 4 bases from V and 3 bases from J, with 21 bases between. CDR3 loop: CASSPREGKVSYTEAFF. CDR3 in DNA: TGTGCCAGCAGCCCCCGGGAGGGGAAAGTCAGTTACACTGAAGCTTTCTTT.

The gene calls are TRBV5-1 and TRBJ2-5; TRBD2 matches 7 bases. The CDR3 has 18 residues. CDR1 and CDR2 from the germline V gene are SGHRS and YFSETQ. Trimming cost V 0 bases and J 4 bases; bases outside gene matches: 15. CDR3 loop: CASSLAGRSSGGGETQYF. In nucleotides, the CDR3 is TGCGCCAGCAGCTTGGCCGGGCGTTCTAGCGGTGGAGGAGAGACCCAGTACTTC. Variable domain in full (rest from reference TRBV5-1 and TRBJ2-5): KAGVTQTPRYLIKTRGQQVTLSCSPISGHRSVSWYQQTPGQGLQFLFEYFSETQRNKGNFPGRFSGRQFSNSRSEMNVSTLELGDSALYLCASSLAGRSSGGGETQYFGPGTRLLVL.

This clone came up once. The chain employs TRBV7-8 and TRBJ2-6, with D maybe TRBD2 (5 bases). The CDR3 loop spans 16 amino acids. Germline CDR1 is SGHVS and CDR2 is FQNEAQ. The germline V and J ends were trimmed by 0 bases and 0 bases, with 6 bases remaining between them. The CDR3 is CASSLAAGSGANVLTF. The CDR3 DNA follows: TGTGCCAGCAGCTTAGCTGCGGGCTCTGGGGCCAACGTCCTGACTTTC.